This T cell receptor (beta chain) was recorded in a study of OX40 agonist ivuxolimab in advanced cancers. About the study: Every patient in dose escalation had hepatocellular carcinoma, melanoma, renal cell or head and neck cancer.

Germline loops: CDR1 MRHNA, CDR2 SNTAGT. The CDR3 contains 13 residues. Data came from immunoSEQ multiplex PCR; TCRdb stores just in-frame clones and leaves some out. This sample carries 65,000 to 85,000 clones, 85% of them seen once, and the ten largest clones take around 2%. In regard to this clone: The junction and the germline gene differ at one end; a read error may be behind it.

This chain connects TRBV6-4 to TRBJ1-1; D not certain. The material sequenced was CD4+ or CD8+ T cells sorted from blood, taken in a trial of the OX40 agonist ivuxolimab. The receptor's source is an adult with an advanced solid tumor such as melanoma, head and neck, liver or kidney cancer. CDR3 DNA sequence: TGTGCCAGCAGCGACTCGTTTCGGGGAGAAGCTTTCTTT. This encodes CASSDSFRGEAFF.